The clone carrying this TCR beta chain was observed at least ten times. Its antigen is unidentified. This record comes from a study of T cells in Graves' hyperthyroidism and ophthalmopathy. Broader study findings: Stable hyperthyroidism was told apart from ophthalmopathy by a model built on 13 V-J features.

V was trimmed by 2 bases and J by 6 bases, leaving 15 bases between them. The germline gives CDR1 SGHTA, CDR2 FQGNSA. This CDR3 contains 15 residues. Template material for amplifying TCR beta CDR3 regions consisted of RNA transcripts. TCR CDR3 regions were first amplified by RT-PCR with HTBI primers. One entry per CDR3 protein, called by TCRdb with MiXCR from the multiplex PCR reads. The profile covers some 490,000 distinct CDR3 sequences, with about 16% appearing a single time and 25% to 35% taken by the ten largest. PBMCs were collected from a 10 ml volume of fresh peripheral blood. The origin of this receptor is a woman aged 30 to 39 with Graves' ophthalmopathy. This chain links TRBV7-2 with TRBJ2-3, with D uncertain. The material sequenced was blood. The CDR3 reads CASSLTARRKDTQYF. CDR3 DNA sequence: TGTGCCAGCAGCTTAACAGCCCGCAGGAAGGATACGCAGTATTTT.